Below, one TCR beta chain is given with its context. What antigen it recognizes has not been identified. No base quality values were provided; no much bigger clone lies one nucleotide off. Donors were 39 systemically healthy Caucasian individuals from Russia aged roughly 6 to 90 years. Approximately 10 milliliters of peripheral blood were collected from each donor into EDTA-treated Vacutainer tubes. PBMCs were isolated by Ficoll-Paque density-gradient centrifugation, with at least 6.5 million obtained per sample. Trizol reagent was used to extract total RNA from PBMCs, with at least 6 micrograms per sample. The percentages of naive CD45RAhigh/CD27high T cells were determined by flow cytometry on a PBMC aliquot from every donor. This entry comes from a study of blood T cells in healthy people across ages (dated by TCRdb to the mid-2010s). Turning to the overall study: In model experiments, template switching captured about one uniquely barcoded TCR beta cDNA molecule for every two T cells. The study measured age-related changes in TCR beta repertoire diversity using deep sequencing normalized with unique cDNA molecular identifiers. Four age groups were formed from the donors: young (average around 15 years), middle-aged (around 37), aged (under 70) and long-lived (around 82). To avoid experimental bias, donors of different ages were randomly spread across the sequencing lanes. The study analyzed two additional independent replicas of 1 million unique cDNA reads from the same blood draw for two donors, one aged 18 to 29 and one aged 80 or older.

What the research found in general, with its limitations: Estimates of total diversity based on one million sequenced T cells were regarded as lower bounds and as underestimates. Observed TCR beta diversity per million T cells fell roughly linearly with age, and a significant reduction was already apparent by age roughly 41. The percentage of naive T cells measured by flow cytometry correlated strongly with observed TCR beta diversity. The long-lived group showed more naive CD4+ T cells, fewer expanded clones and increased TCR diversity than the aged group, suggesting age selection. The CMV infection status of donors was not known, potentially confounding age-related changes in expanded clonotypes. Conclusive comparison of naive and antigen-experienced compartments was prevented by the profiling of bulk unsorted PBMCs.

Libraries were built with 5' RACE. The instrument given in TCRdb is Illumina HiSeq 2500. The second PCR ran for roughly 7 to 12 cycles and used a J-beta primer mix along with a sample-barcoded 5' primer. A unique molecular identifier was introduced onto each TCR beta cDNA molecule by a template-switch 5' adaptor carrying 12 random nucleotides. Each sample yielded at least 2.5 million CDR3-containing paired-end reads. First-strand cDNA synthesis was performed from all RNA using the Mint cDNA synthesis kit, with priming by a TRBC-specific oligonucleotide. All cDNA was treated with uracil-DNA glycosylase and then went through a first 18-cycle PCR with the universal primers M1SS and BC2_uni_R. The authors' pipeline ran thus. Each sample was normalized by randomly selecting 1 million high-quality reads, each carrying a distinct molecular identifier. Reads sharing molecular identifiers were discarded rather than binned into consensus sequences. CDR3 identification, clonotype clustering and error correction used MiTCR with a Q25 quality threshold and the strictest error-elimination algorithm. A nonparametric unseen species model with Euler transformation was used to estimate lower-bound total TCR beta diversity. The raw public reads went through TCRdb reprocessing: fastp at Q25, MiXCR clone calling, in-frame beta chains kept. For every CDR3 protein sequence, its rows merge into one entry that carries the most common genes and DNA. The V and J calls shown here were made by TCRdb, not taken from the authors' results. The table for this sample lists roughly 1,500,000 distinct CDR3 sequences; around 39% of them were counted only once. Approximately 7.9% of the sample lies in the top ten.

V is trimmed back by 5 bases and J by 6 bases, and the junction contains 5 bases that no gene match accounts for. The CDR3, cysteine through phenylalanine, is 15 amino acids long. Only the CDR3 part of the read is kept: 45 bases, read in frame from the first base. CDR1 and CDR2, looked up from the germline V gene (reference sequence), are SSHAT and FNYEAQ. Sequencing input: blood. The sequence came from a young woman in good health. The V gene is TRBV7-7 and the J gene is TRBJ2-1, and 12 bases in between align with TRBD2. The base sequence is TGTGCCAGCAGCGCGACTAGCGGGAGTACCAATGAGCAGTTCTTC. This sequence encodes CASSATSGSTNEQFF.